The 23 T cell receptor beta chains presented below share a single source sample, sequenced in a study of tumor and adjacent non-tumor tissue in lung cancer. TCRbeta libraries were built with three rounds of nested PCR, modified from ARM-PCR. MiXCR, run by TCRdb on the multiplex PCR reads, gives a single entry per CDR3 protein. The sample holds about 50,000 distinct CDR3 sequences, about 80% seen once. This sample's RNA came from whole unsorted tissue. More than 3 cm separated this lung sample from the edge of the tumor. Sequenced input: distant non-tumor lung tissue. All receptors come from a woman aged 55-70 years with non-small cell lung cancer.

The V call is TRBV4-3, the J call TRBJ2-5; 7 bases are shared with TRBD2. Trimming removed 11 bases from V and 4 bases from J; junction bases left unmatched: 16. The germline CDR1 and CDR2 sequences are LGHNA and YSLEER. This CDR3 comprises 15 residues. The CDR3 DNA reads TGCGCCTGCAACCAAGATCGCGGGGGATCAGAGACCCAGTACTTC. This codes for CACNQDRGGSETQYF.

Notes on this clonotype: A read error may produce the germline difference seen at one junction end. The genes are TRBV11-2 and TRBJ2-2; D could derive from TRBD1 or TRBD2 (5 bases each). The CDR3 loop spans 16 amino acids. Germline V gives CDR1 SGHAT, CDR2 FQNNGV. The DNA for the CDR3 is TGTGCCAGCAGCTGGGTTAGCAGGTCGAACACCAGGGAGTTGTTTTTT. It encodes CASSWVSRSNTRELFF.

This clonotype was detected once. Its ends do not fully match the called genes, so a read error is possible. The genes are TRBV4-1 and TRBJ1-2; a weak D match, TRBD1 (5 bases). The CDR3 is 15 residues long. Germline CDR1 is MGHRA and CDR2 is YSYEKL. CDR3 DNA: TGCGCCAGCAGCCAAGTTGGGATAGGGGACTATTGCTACACCTTC. This encodes CASSQVGIGDYCYTF.

Only a few counts were recorded for this clonotype. The chain joins TRBV11-2 to TRBJ2-1; 12 positions agree with TRBD2. Losses at the gene ends were 3 bases for V and 6 bases for J; bases not matched to a gene: 9. Per germline, CDR1 SGHAT and CDR2 FQNNGV. The CDR3 is 17 residues long. In DNA form, the CDR3 reads TGTGCCAGCAGCTTTCGGGCGACTAGCGGGAGTGTCAATGAGCAGTTCTTC. It yields the protein CASSFRATSGSVNEQFF.

This clonotype was picked up one time. This CDR3 fails to terminate in the conserved phenylalanine or tryptophan, so it likely reflects a read error. This chain links TRBV6-6 with TRBJ1-1, with D perhaps matching TRBD1 (6 bases). Germline values: CDR1 MNHNY, CDR2 SVGAGI (reference sequence). This CDR3 has 16 residues. V lost 10 bases and J lost 1, with 22 bases in between. The CDR3 sequence is CANSMGGGWGNTEAFS. DNA for the CDR3: TGTGCCAACTCCATGGGAGGGGGATGGGGGAACACTGAAGCTTTCTCT.

On this clonotype itself: Because it lacks the conserved phenylalanine or tryptophan at the end, this CDR3 is likely a read error. The rearrangement uses TRBV29-1 and TRBJ1-2, with D perhaps matching TRBD1 (5 bases). This CDR3 region has 12 residues. Germline V lookup: CDR1 SQVTM, CDR2 ANQGSEA. CDR3 sequence: CSLGGSESGYTL. CDR3 coding DNA: TGCAGTCTCGGGGGGAGCGAGAGTGGCTACACCCTC.

In regard to this clonotype: One junction end does not reproduce the germline sequence, and a read error may be involved. The rearrangement uses TRBV5-6 and TRBJ2-2, with 10 bases identical to TRBD1. The V gene's germline CDR1 is SGHDT and CDR2 YYEEEE. This CDR3 spans 15 amino acids. The CDR3 coding sequence is TGTGTCAGCAGCATTGACAGGGGGCGTACCGGGGAGTTGTTTTTT. Amino acids: CVSSIDRGRTGELFF.

As regards this clonotype: The CDR3 carries no conserved terminal phenylalanine or tryptophan, so it likely arises from a read error. As DNA, the CDR3 is TGTGCCAGCAGCTCTCCCCAGGGGGGGAGGAACACCGGGGTGCTGTTTCTT. This encodes CASSSPQGGRNTGVLFL. The gene calls are TRBV11-2 and TRBJ2-2; D tentatively reads TRBD1 or TRBD2 (7 bases each). CDR1 is SGHAT and CDR2 is FQNNGV in the germline V gene. The CDR3 totals 17 residues.

Turning to this clonotype: Sequence at one end of the junction differs from germline and may be a read error. The chain has TRBV5-1 and TRBJ2-7; TRBD1 or TRBD2 may be the D gene (5 bases each). Germline V gives CDR1 SGHRS, CDR2 YFSETQ. This CDR3 is 15 amino acids long. CDR3 amino acids: CTSSLTPGTIHEQYF. DNA for the CDR3: TGTACCAGCAGCTTGACGCCAGGGACGATACACGAGCAGTACTTC.

This clonotype appeared once. The junction does not match germline at one end; this may be a read error. CDR3 sequence: CASSRRHVERIETQYF. The CDR3 DNA is TGTGCTAGCAGCCGACGACATGTCGAGAGGATAGAGACCCAGTACTTC. The V call is TRBV11-1, the J call TRBJ2-5; no clear D. This CDR3 is built from 16 residues. CDR1 is SGHAT, CDR2 FQDESV, per germline (reference sequence).

Points on this clonotype: At one boundary the junction diverges from the germline segment, which might be a read error. The chain is built from TRBV29-1 and TRBJ2-7; D ambiguous. The CDR3 length is 15 residues. The germline V gene has CDR1 SQVTM and CDR2 ANQGSEA. The CDR3 loop reads CIVEGRAGGYHEQYF. CDR3 DNA: TGCATTGTTGAAGGTCGGGCAGGCGGTTACCACGAGCAGTATTTC.

This rearrangement joins TRBV4-3 to TRBJ2-1; D gene uncertain. V gave up 7 bases and J gave up 2 bases, with 18 bases separating them. This CDR3 is 16 amino acids long. The V gene's germline CDR1 is LGHNA and CDR2 YSLEER. CDR3 in amino acids: CASNPRTQYAYNEQFF. CDR3 in DNA: TGCGCCAGCAACCCTAGAACTCAATACGCCTACAATGAGCAGTTCTTC.

Of note for this clonotype: The junction departs from the called germline gene at one end, perhaps through a read error. The DNA for the CDR3 is TGTGTCAGCAGCTCGGGGCTAGCGGGATTGTACTTC. Translated: CVSSSGLAGLYF. This sequence joins TRBV12-3 or TRBV12-4 and TRBJ2-4, with 9 bases aligning to TRBD2. The CDR3 length is 12 residues.

On this clonotype: The junction does not match germline at one end; this may be a read error. The chain joins TRBV6-5 to TRBJ2-7, with a possible D match to TRBD1 (5 bases). CDR3 length: 12 amino acids. Looked up from germline, CDR1 is MNHEY and CDR2 is SVGAGI. The CDR3 here is CASGSGPGEQYF. The DNA of the CDR3 is TGTGCCAGCGGGTCAGGGCCAGGCGAGCAGTACTTT.

For this clonotype: This may be a read error, as it is one base from a much larger clone. Without the conserved terminal phenylalanine or tryptophan, this CDR3 likely stems from a read error. The rearrangement joins TRBV6-2 or TRBV6-3 to TRBJ1-5; possibly TRBD1 for D (5 bases). This CDR3 comprises 13 residues. Germline V CDR1 and CDR2: MNHEY, SVGEGT. DNA for the CDR3: TGTGCCAGCAGTATCGGGACCAATCGGCCCCAGCATTAT. It specifies CASSIGTNRPQHY.

This clonotype appeared a single time. Germline and junction disagree at one end, which may indicate a read error. The chain joins TRBV6-5 to TRBJ1-6; D uncertain. CDR3 size: 15 residues. Germline loops: CDR1 MNHEY, CDR2 SVGAGI. As DNA, the CDR3 is TGTACCAGCCATTCCCTTGTGGGCGGGATTTCACCCCTCCACTTT. Residues: CTSHSLVGGISPLHF.

In this sample, this clonotype turned up once. The junction departs from germline at one end; a sequencing error may be responsible. J is TRBJ2-7 and V is TRBV6-2 or TRBV6-3; perhaps TRBD1 as D (6 bases). The CDR3 totals 15 residues. Germline V gene sequence: CDR1 MNHEY, CDR2 SVGEGT. Written as DNA, the CDR3 is TGTACCAGCAGTTACCCCGACAGGAGCACCTACGAGCAGTACTTC. As protein: CTSSYPDRSTYEQYF.

To note about this clonotype: This is likely a read error, given that the CDR3 carries no conserved phenylalanine or tryptophan at its end. The rearrangement uses TRBV6-6 and TRBJ1-1, with D possibly matching TRBD1 (6 bases). Germline V lookup: CDR1 MNHNY, CDR2 SVGAGI (reference sequence). The V end lost 6 bases, the J end lost 3 bases, and 11 bases lay between the germline ends. This CDR3 spans 13 amino acids. The CDR3 DNA is TGTGCCAGCAGCACGAAGGGGGACACTGAAGCTTTCTCT. Protein product: CASSTKGDTEAFS.

Points on this clonotype: The germline gene is not matched at one end of the junction; a read error may be the cause. This chain connects TRBV6-1 to TRBJ1-1; the D is unclear. This CDR3 region has 15 residues. Germline V lookup: CDR1 MNHNS, CDR2 SASEGT. The CDR3 loop reads CASRSGSQRNAEAFF. CDR3 sequence (DNA): TGTGCCAGCAGGTCGGGGAGCCAGAGGAACGCTGAAGCTTTCTTC.

Of note for this clonotype: It may be a read error: a sequence one base away is much more abundant. This rearrangement joins TRBV11-2 to TRBJ2-1; D unresolved. The ends were cut back, 0 bases at V and 9 bases at J, with 9 bases in the middle. The germline CDR1 and CDR2 sequences are SGHAT and FQNNGV. The CDR3 consists of 13 residues. CDR3 in DNA: TGTGCCAGCAGCTTAGAGGTAGTCAGTGAGCAGTTCTTC. Amino acid sequence: CASSLEVVSEQFF.

The chain carries TRBV6-1 and TRBJ2-3, with D perhaps matching TRBD1 (5 bases). This CDR3 spans 15 amino acids. Germline V gene lookup returns CDR1 MNHNS and CDR2 SASEGT. V lost 8 bases and J lost 2, with 17 bases in between. The CDR3 DNA sequence: TGTGCCAGCGTCTTTTTGCAGGGATACACAGATACGCAGTATTTT. Translation gives CASVFLQGYTDTQYF.

In this sample, this clonotype turned up a few times. The genes are TRBV11-2 and TRBJ2-7; D uncertain. The CDR3 totals 14 residues. Per the germline V gene, CDR1 is SGHAT and CDR2 is FQNNGV. The V and J ends lost 5 bases and 2 bases respectively, with 13 bases between them. CDR3 sequence: CASSRNPSAYEQYF. CDR3 DNA: TGTGCCAGCAGCCGTAACCCCAGCGCCTACGAGCAGTACTTC. Full variable domain (rest looked up from reference TRBV11-2 and TRBJ2-7): EAGVAQSPRYKIIEKRQSVAFWCNPISGHATLYWYQQILGQGPKLLIQFQNNGVVDDSQLPKDRFSAERLKGVDSTLKIQPAKLEDSAVYLCASSRNPSAYEQYFGPGTRLTVT.

This clonotype appeared many times. The chain combines TRBV5-1 with TRBJ2-3; no clear D. Trimming took 1 base from V and 1 from J, leaving 10 bases between them. Per germline, CDR1 SGHRS and CDR2 YFSETQ. This CDR3 spans 15 amino acids. CDR3 sequence: CASSLSTPGTDTQYF. DNA for the CDR3: TGCGCCAGCAGCTTGTCCACGCCAGGCACAGATACGCAGTATTTT.